The sequence of this TCR beta chain was determined in a study of shared clonotypes between healthy human individuals. The study, taken as a whole, reports: Across a handful of donors, naive CD4 shared 4.5% to 6%, naive CD8 around 3.5%, memory CD4 roughly 2.4%, memory CD8 0.4% to 0.5%. Generally, naive subsets (rather than memory subsets) showed larger estimated richness.

The sorted-subset replicate PCRs were given around 200 ng DNA, which is tens of thousands of T cell genomes. Original processing methods: ImmunoSEQ only sent back junction sequences with no quality scores, so filtering was done differently. Repertoires were generated with immunoSEQ multiplex PCR, while TCRdb's copy carries only in-frame clones and drops some. That table furnishes V, J and clone size, whereas the DNA furnished D and trimming. The sample consists of about 2.4 million clones, more than 90% of them appearing once. A word on this clone: Its antigen is undetermined.

CDR1 is MDHEN, CDR2 SYDVKM, per germline. There are 15 residues in the CDR3. V lost 1 base to trimming and J lost 6 bases, with 14 bases between them. The sample comprised naive CD4+ T cells sorted from blood. The subset: CD45RA+ positively selected. The chain has TRBV28 and TRBJ2-3; D unresolved. The source is a man between 18 and 29 years old in good health. CDR3 sequence (DNA): TGTGCCAGCAGTTTATTGAGTTTAGGGTGGGATACGCAGTATTTT. Amino acids: CASSLLSLGWDTQYF.